These 30 T cell receptor beta chains came from one sample sequenced in a study of T cells after yellow fever vaccination. One entry per CDR3 protein results from TCRdb running MiXCR on the 5' RACE reads. The sample gives 350,000 to 450,000 distinct CDR3 sequences, over 15% of which show up once; roughly 19% is in the top ten. The starting material was PBMCs, obtained before the yellow fever booster vaccination. The receptor source for this set is a man aged 18 to 29 who received the YFV17D yellow fever vaccine.

This clonotype was found many times. The genes are TRBV7-2 and TRBJ2-4, with 7 positions matching TRBD2. The ends lost 5 bases at V and 1 base at J; junction bases unmatched: 5. CDR1 is SGHTA, CDR2 FQGNSA, per germline. This CDR3 is built from 15 residues. As DNA, the CDR3 is TGTGCCAGCAGCAGGGACTACGGGGCCAAAAACATTCAGTACTTC. Protein sequence: CASSRDYGAKNIQYF.

V is TRBV7-2 and J is TRBJ2-5; TRBD2 matches 7 bases. This CDR3 is built from 16 residues. Germline V CDR1 and CDR2: SGHTA, FQGNSA. V was clipped by 5 bases and J by 4 bases; unmatched bases: 13. CDR3 DNA sequence: TGTGCCAGCAGCCTTCTCGGCCAGGGAGGGTCAGAGACCCAGTACTTC. Its translation: CASSLLGQGGSETQYF.

V is TRBV4-3 and J is TRBJ1-1; 9 bases are a match to TRBD1. After removal of 4 bases from V and 4 bases from J, the junction contained 4 bases not matched to a gene. CDR1 is LGHNA, CDR2 YSLEER, per germline. The CDR3 spans 14 residues. The CDR3 DNA reads TGCGCCAGCAGCCGAACACAGGGGGCCACTGAAGCTTTCTTT. Its translation is CASSRTQGATEAFF.

This sequence joins TRBV7-2 and TRBJ2-5, with D unresolved. The germline gives CDR1 SGHTA, CDR2 FQGNSA. This CDR3 is 13 amino acids long. The V end lost 5 bases, the J end lost 5 bases, and 12 bases lay between the germline ends. The CDR3, as DNA: TGTGCCAGCAGCCGGGCTCGTGGGGAGACCCAGTACTTC. This translates into CASSRARGETQYF.

The rearrangement joins TRBV5-1 to TRBJ2-3; D perhaps matches TRBD2 (6 bases). Germline loops: CDR1 SGHRS, CDR2 YFSETQ. This CDR3 spans 18 amino acids. V lost 3 bases and J lost 6, with 26 bases in between. In DNA form, the CDR3 reads TGCGCCAGCAGCTCCAGCCCTCGGGGTAGCGGTCTCATGGATACGCAGTATTTT. It is translated as CASSSSPRGSGLMDTQYF.

This rearrangement joins TRBV28 to TRBJ2-1; 10 bases agree with TRBD2. Germline V CDR1 and CDR2: MDHEN, SYDVKM. The CDR3 has 15 amino acids. The J segment lost 2 bases and the V segment lost 6 bases, leaving 4 bases of the junction unmatched. DNA for the CDR3: TGTGCCAGCAGACCGAGCGGGGGGGCCTACAATGAGCAGTTCTTC. It encodes CASRPSGGAYNEQFF.

This clonotype was seen a handful of times. The chain is built from TRBV4-1 and TRBJ1-4, with 12 bases matching TRBD1. Germline CDR1 and CDR2: MGHRA and YSYEKL. With 3 bases clipped from V and 7 bases from J, the junction kept 12 bases outside the gene matches. This CDR3 is built from 18 residues. CDR3 coding DNA: TGCGCCAGCAGCCATCCGGGACAGGGGGCGGGAGGGAGTGAAAAACTGTTTTTT. Translated, it gives CASSHPGQGAGGSEKLFF.

This clonotype was seen a few times. No DNA is shown, since the ends of the CDR3 on it are uncertain; the CDR3 is the one TCRdb lists. The J gene is TRBJ2-7, the V gene TRBV4-3; TRBD1 is the table's D call and was not checked against the DNA. CDR1 LGHNA and CDR2 YSLEER come from the germline V gene. The CDR3 is 13 amino acids in total, end residues counted. The CDR3: CASSQETWGQGSF.

This clonotype was detected a few times. This sequence joins TRBV7-3 and TRBJ2-3; 9 nucleotides line up with TRBD2. Germline V gene lookup returns CDR1 SGHTA and CDR2 FQGTGA. The trim removed 3 bases at V and 3 bases at J, leaving 10 bases unmatched. This CDR3 comprises 17 residues. The CDR3 DNA reads TGTGCCAGCAGCTTGCGGGGGGGCCGCCAGGGAACAGATACGCAGTATTTT. Translation: CASSLRGGRQGTDTQYF.

This clonotype was observed a handful of times. The chain joins TRBV7-9 to TRBJ2-1; TRBD2 matches at 8 bases. The CDR3 length is 17 residues. Germline V gene sequence: CDR1 SEHNR, CDR2 FQNEAQ (reference sequence). Trimming at V came to 0 bases and at J to 4 bases, leaving 8 bases not matched to a gene. The CDR3 bases are TGTGCCAGCAGCTTAGCGACGGATAGCGGGGTATACAATGAGCAGTTCTTC. Residues: CASSLATDSGVYNEQFF.

This clonotype was counted between two and nine times. The genes are TRBV27 and TRBJ2-3; 11 nucleotides line up with TRBD2. The ends lost 6 bases at V and 2 bases at J; junction bases unmatched: 4. Germline V gene lookup returns CDR1 MNHEY and CDR2 SMNVEV (reference sequence). CDR3 size: 15 residues. This CDR3 is CASRWTSGFTDTQYF. In nucleotides, the CDR3 is TGTGCCAGCAGGTGGACTAGCGGGTTCACAGATACGCAGTATTTT.

The chain couples TRBV3-1 to TRBJ1-5, with TRBD1 matching 8 bases. Germline CDR1 reads LGHDT; CDR2 reads YNNKEL (reference sequence). V gave up 4 bases and J gave up 8 bases; unmatched junction bases: 10. The CDR3 length is 15 residues. The CDR3 DNA follows: TGTGCCAGCAGCCTTGGACAGGGCTCCGGCGAGCCCCAGCATTTT. This codes for CASSLGQGSGEPQHF.

The table lists this clonotype with a few counts. This chain links TRBV9 with TRBJ1-1; no firm D call. V gave up 4 bases and J gave up 0 bases, with 19 bases separating them. CDR3 length: 17 residues. Germline lookup yields CDR1 SGDLS and CDR2 YYNGEE. CDR3 sequence: CASSPQVGMGMNTEAFF. DNA for the CDR3: TGTGCCAGCAGCCCCCAGGTAGGGATGGGAATGAACACTGAAGCTTTCTTT.

The CDR3 nucleotides read TGTGCCAGCAGTGAAGGCAGGACATACGAGCAGTACTTC. Its protein is CASSEGRTYEQYF. The V call is TRBV6-1, the J call TRBJ2-7; possibly TRBD1 for D (5 bases). V was trimmed by 1 base and J by 4 bases, leaving 8 bases between them. Germline V gene sequence: CDR1 MNHNS, CDR2 SASEGT. The CDR3 spans 13 residues.

This clonotype was seen more than once but under ten times. The rearrangement links TRBV5-1 to TRBJ1-5; D is unclear. The CDR3 has 15 amino acids. Per the germline V gene, CDR1 is SGHRS and CDR2 is YFSETQ. V was clipped by 0 bases and J by 0 bases, with 7 bases between them. CDR3 residues: CASSLDGNSNQPQHF. In nucleotides, the CDR3 is TGCGCCAGCAGCTTGGACGGGAATAGCAATCAGCCCCAGCATTTT.

V usage is TRBV5-1 and J usage is TRBJ2-7; the D gene could be TRBD1 or TRBD2 (6 bases each). The germline CDR1 and CDR2 sequences are SGHRS and YFSETQ. CDR3 size: 13 residues. CDR3 protein: CSSSLEGVNEQYV. DNA for the CDR3: TGCTCCAGCAGCTTGGAGGGGGTCAACGAGCAGTACGTC.

CDR3 region: CASSSSTRAFF. The CDR3 nucleotides are TGTGCCAGCAGTTCATCTACGAGAGCTTTCTTT. The V call is TRBV6-2 or TRBV6-3, the J call TRBJ1-1; D unclear. The ends were cut back, 4 bases at V and 10 bases at J, with 10 bases in the middle. CDR3 length equals 11 residues. The V gene's germline CDR1 is MNHEY and CDR2 SVGEGT.

J is TRBJ2-5 and V is TRBV5-1, with D perhaps TRBD1 or TRBD2 (6 bases each). The CDR3 has 14 amino acids. CDR1 SGHRS and CDR2 YFSETQ come from the germline V gene. V lost 5 bases and J 5 bases, leaving 16 bases between the germline ends. The CDR3 loop reads CASSDGGARETQYF. In DNA form, the CDR3 reads TGCGCCAGCAGTGACGGGGGCGCCCGGGAGACCCAGTACTTC.

This clonotype was seen a few times. The genes are TRBV7-4 and TRBJ1-5; no firm D call. The CDR3 runs to 15 residues. Trimming removed 1 base from V and 3 bases from J, with 10 bases in between. CDR1 and CDR2 (germline): SGHVT, SQSDAQ. Written as DNA, the CDR3 is TGTGCCAGCAGCTTAGAGATAAGCTTCAATCAGCCCCAGCATTTT. It yields the protein CASSLEISFNQPQHF.

This clonotype was counted only a few times. This chain uses TRBV20-1 with TRBJ1-2; D perhaps matches TRBD1 (5 bases). The germline V and J ends were trimmed by 2 bases and 3 bases, with 19 bases remaining between them. Germline CDR1 and CDR2: DFQATT and SNEGSKA (reference sequence). This CDR3 is built from 16 residues. The CDR3 here is CSARTPPIRGYYGYTF. CDR3 DNA sequence: TGCAGTGCTAGAACCCCACCGATACGGGGCTACTATGGCTACACCTTC.

J is TRBJ1-3 and V is TRBV12-3 or TRBV12-4, with 7 bases identical to TRBD1. The V gene end was trimmed by 5 bases and the J gene end by 0 bases; junction bases not matched to a gene: 4. The CDR3 runs 15 residues. The DNA for the CDR3 is TGTGCCAGCAGTACAGGGGCTTTCTCTGGAAACACCATATATTTT. Translation: CASSTGAFSGNTIYF.

This clonotype turned up a few times. The chain joins TRBV7-9 to TRBJ1-2; no clear D gene. The germline V and J ends were trimmed by 5 bases and 3 bases, with 7 bases remaining between them. The CDR3 spans 12 residues. Per germline, CDR1 SEHNR and CDR2 FQNEAQ (reference sequence). This chain's CDR3 is CASSTDYYGYTF. Here the CDR3 DNA reads TGTGCCAGCAGCACGGACTACTATGGCTACACCTTC.

V gene TRBV6-6 combines with J gene TRBJ1-5; D gene uncertain. CDR1 and CDR2 (germline): MNHNY, SVGAGI (reference sequence). V was shortened by 6 bases and J by 3 bases, with 15 bases between the two germline ends. The CDR3 is made up of 15 amino acids. DNA of the CDR3: TGTGCCAGCAGCATTACAATAAGTAACAATCAGCCCCAGCATTTT. Encoded protein: CASSITISNNQPQHF.

This clonotype was counted only a few times. The genes are TRBV9 and TRBJ2-7; D not certain. Germline V CDR1 and CDR2: SGDLS, YYNGEE. V was clipped by 0 bases and J by 3 bases, with 16 bases between them. This CDR3 comprises 16 residues. In nucleotides, the CDR3 is TGTGCCAGCAGCGTAGCAGGAACGGGCAGCGACTACGAGCAGTACGTC. It encodes CASSVAGTGSDYEQYV.

V usage is TRBV10-1 and J usage is TRBJ2-2, with 9 bases identical to TRBD2. Germline CDR1 reads WNHNN; CDR2 reads SYGVQD (reference sequence). The CDR3 spans 16 residues. V lost 4 bases to trimming and J lost 3 bases; unmatched junction nucleotides: 6. In DNA, the CDR3 is TGCGCCAGCAGTGGGCTAGCGGGGCCATACACCGGGGAGCTGTTTTTT. Encoded protein: CASSGLAGPYTGELFF.

Concerning this clonotype: The missing conserved phenylalanine or tryptophan at the end of this CDR3 makes a read error likely. The genes are TRBV27 and TRBJ2-3, with D maybe TRBD2 (7 bases). The germline CDR1 and CDR2 sequences are MNHEY and SMNVEV (reference sequence). Trimming shortened V by 5 bases and J by 6 bases, and 18 bases separated the two germline ends. The CDR3 sequence is 15 residues long. CDR3 loop: CASSPRGGAHDTQYL. CDR3 nucleotide sequence: TGTGCCAGCAGTCCCCGAGGGGGGGCGCACGATACGCAGTATCTT.

This clonotype was counted between two and nine times. The chain links TRBV24-1 to TRBJ2-5; D is perhaps TRBD2 (5 bases). CDR1 KGHDR and CDR2 SFDVKD come from the germline V gene. The CDR3 extends over 12 amino acids. The V end lost 7 bases, the J end lost 5 bases, and 10 bases lay between the germline ends. For the CDR3, the DNA is TGTGCCACCAGAGGAAGAGGGGAGACCCAGTACTTC. This sequence encodes CATRGRGETQYF.

The table lists this clonotype with a few counts. This chain links TRBV12-3 or TRBV12-4 with TRBJ2-3; 10 bases are shared with TRBD2. The CDR3 totals 16 residues. V lost 4 bases and J lost 4; bases outside the gene matches: 8. The CDR3 region is CASSSQKRGGSDTQYF. CDR3 DNA: TGTGCCAGCAGTTCCCAGAAGCGGGGGGGTTCAGATACGCAGTATTTT.

This clonotype occurred a few times. This sequence joins TRBV5-1 and TRBJ1-1; D remains unclear. Looked up from germline, CDR1 is SGHRS and CDR2 is YFSETQ. Trimming removed 5 bases at V and 1 base at J, with 9 bases between. The CDR3 is made up of 13 amino acids. Here the CDR3 reads CASSHDGNTEAFF. CDR3 DNA sequence: TGCGCCAGCAGTCATGACGGGAACACTGAAGCTTTCTTT.

The sample holds a few counts of this clonotype. The chain has TRBV7-9 and TRBJ2-7; perhaps TRBD2 as D (7 bases). Germline CDR1 SEHNR, CDR2 FQNEAQ (reference sequence). The CDR3 runs 16 residues. V lost 4 bases and J 3 bases, leaving 19 bases between the germline ends. DNA of the CDR3: TGTGCCAGCAGCTGGGGGGGCAACGGGGTGCACTACGAGCAGTACGTC. It translates to CASSWGGNGVHYEQYV.